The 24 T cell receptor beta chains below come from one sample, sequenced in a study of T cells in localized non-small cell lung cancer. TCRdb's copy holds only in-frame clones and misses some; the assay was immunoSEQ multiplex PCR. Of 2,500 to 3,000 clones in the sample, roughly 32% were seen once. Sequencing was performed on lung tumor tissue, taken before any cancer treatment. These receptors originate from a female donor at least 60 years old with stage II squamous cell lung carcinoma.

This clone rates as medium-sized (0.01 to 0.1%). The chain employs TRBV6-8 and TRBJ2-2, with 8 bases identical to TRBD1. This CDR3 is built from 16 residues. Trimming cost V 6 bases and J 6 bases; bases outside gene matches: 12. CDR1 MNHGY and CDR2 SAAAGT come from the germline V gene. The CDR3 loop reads CASSLSGKTGAGELFF. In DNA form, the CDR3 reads TGTGCCAGCAGCCTATCCGGGAAGACAGGGGCCGGGGAGCTGTTTTTT.

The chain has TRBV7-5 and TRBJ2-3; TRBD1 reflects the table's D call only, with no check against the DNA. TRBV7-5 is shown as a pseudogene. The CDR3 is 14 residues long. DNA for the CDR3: TGTGCCAGCGGGGTCCAGGGGGCCCCAGATACGCAGTATTTT. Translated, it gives CASGVQGAPDTQYF.

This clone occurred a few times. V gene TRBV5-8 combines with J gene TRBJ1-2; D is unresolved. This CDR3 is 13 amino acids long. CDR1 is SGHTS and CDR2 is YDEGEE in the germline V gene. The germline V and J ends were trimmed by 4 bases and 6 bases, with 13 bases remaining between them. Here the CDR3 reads CASSGDRWDGYTF. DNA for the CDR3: TGTGCCAGCAGCGGGGATAGGTGGGATGGCTACACCTTC.

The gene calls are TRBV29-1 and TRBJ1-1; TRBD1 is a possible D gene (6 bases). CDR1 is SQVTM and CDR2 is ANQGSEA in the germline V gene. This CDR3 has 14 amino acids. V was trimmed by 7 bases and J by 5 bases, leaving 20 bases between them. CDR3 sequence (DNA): TGCAGCGGAAGAGAGGACAGTCGTGGGACTGAAGCTTTCTTT. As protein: CSGREDSRGTEAFF.

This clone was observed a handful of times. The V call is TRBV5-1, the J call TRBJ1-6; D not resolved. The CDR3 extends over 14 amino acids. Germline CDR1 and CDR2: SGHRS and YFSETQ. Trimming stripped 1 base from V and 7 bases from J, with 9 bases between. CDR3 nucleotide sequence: TGCGCCAGCAGCTTGCTGGAGAACAATTCACCCCTCCACTTT. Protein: CASSLLENNSPLHF.

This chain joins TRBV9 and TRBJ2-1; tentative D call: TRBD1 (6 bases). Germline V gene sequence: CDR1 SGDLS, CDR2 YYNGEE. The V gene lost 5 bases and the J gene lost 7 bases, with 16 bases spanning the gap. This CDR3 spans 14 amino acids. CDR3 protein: CASSPETGKNEQFF. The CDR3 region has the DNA TGTGCCAGCAGTCCAGAAACAGGGAAGAATGAGCAGTTCTTC.

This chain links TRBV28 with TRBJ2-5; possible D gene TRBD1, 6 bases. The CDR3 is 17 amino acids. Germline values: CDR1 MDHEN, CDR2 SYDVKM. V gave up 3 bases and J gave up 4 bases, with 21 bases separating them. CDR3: CASSFNGARGLLETQYF. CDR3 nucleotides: TGTGCCAGCAGTTTCAATGGGGCGAGGGGGTTGTTAGAGACCCAGTACTTC.

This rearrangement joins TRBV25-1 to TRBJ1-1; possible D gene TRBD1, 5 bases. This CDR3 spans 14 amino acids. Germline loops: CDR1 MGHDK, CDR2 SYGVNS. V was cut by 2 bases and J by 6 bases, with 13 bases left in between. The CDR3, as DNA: TGTGCCAGCAGTGAACCTCGGACAAACTCTGAAGCTTTCTTT. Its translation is CASSEPRTNSEAFF.

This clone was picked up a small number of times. CDR3 region: CASSRDRSGEQYF. The CDR3 region has the DNA TGTGCCAGCAGTAGGGACAGGTCAGGAGAGCAGTACTTC. The chain is built from TRBV2 and TRBJ2-7, with TRBD1 matching 8 bases. The junction had 7 bases not matched to a gene; V was cut back by 5 bases and J by 7 bases. From germline, CDR1 is SNHLY and CDR2 FYNNEI. The CDR3 is 13 residues long.

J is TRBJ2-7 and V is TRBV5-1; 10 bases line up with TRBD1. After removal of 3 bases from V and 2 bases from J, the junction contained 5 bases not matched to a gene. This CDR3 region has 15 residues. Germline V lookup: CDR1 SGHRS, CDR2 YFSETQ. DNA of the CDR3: TGCGCCAGCAGCTCAGGACAGGGGGGGACCTACGAGCAGTACTTC. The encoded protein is CASSSGQGGTYEQYF.

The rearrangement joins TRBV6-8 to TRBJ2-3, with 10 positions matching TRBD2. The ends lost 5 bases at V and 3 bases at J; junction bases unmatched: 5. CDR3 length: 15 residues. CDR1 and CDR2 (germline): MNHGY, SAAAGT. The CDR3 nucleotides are TGTGCCAGCAGTGAGACACTAGCGGGGACAGATACGCAGTATTTT. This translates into CASSETLAGTDTQYF.

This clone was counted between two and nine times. The CDR3 nucleotides are TGTGCCAGCAACCTTGTAGGGACTGAAGCTTTCTTT. Protein: CASNLVGTEAFF. This chain uses TRBV9 with TRBJ1-1; no clear D. This CDR3 is built from 12 residues. The V gene lost 6 bases and the J gene lost 5 bases, with 11 bases spanning the gap. Germline V lookup: CDR1 SGDLS, CDR2 YYNGEE. The entire variable domain, with the rest obtained from reference TRBV9 and TRBJ1-1, is as follows: DSGVTQTPKHLITATGQRVTLRCSPRSGDLSVYWYQQSLDQGLQFLIQYYNGEERAKGNILERFSAQQFPDLHSELNLSSLELGDSALYFCASNLVGTEAFFGQGTRLTVV.

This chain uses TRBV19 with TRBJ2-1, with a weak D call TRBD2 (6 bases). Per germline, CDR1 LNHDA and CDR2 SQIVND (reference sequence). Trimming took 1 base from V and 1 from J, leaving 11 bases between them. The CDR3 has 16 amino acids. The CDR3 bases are TGTGCCAGTAGTATAGGGGGACTTATATCCTACAATGAGCAGTTCTTC. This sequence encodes CASSIGGLISYNEQFF.

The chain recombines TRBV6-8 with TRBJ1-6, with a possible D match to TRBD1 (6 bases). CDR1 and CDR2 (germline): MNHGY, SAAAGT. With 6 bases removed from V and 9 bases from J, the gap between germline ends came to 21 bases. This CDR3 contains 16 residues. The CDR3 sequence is CASSPDRTKASSPLHF. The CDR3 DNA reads TGTGCCAGCAGCCCCGACAGGACAAAGGCCAGTTCACCCCTCCACTTT.

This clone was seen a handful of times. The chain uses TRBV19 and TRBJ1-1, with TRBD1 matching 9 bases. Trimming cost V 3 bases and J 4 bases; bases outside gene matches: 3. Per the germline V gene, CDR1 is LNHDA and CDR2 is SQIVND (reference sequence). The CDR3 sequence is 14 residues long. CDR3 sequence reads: CASSMTGGLTEAFF. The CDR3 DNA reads TGTGCCAGTAGTATGACAGGGGGGCTCACTGAAGCTTTCTTT.

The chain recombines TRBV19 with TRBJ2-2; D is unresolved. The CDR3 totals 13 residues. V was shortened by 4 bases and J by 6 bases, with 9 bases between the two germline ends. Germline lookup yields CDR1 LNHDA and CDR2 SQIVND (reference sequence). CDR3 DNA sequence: TGTGCCAGTAGTACGACCCGCGCCGGGGAGCTGTTTTTT. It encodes CASSTTRAGELFF.

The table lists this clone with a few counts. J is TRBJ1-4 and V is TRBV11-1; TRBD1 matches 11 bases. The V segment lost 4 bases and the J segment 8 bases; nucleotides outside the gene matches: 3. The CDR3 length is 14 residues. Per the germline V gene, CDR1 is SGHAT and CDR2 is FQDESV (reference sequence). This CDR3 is CASSSGQGDEKLFF. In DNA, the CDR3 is TGTGCCAGCAGCTCGGGACAGGGGGACGAAAAACTGTTTTTT.

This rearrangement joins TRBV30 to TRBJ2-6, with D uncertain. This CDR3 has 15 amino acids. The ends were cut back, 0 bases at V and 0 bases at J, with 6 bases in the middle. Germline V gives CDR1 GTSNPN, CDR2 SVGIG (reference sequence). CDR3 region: CAWSVQLSGANVLTF. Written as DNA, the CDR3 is TGTGCCTGGAGTGTCCAGCTCTCTGGGGCCAACGTCCTGACTTTC.

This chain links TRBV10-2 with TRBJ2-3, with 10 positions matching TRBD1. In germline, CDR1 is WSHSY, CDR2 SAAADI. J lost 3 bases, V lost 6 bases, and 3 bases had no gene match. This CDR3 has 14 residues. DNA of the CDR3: TGCGCCAGCAGGGGGGACAGGGGAACAGATACGCAGTATTTT. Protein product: CASRGDRGTDTQYF.

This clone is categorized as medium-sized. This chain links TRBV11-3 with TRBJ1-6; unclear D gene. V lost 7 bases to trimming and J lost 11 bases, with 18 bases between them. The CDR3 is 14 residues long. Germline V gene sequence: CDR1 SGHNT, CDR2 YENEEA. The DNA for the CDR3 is TGTGCCAGCACCCTGGCCGGGGTCGGGGCACCCCTCCACTTT. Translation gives CASTLAGVGAPLHF.

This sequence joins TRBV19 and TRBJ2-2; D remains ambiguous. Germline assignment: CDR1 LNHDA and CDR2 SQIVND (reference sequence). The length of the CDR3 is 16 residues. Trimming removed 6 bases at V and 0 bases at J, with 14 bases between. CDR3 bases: TGTGCCAGTAGCCCTCCCTACGGCTCGAACACCGGGGAGCTGTTTTTT. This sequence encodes CASSPPYGSNTGELFF.

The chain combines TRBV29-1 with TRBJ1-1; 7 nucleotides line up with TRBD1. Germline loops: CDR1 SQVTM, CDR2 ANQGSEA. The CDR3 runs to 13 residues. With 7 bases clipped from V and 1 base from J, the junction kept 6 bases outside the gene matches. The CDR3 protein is CSAAGTENTEAFF. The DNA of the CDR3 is TGCAGCGCCGCCGGGACAGAGAACACTGAAGCTTTCTTT.

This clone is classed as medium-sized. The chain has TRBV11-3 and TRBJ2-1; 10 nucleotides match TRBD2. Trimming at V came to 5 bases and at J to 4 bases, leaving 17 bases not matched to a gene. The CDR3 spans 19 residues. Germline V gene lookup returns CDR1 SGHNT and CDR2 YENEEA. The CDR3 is CASSLSHGASGSPYNEQFF. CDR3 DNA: TGTGCCAGCAGCCTATCCCATGGGGCTAGCGGGAGCCCTTACAATGAGCAGTTCTTC.

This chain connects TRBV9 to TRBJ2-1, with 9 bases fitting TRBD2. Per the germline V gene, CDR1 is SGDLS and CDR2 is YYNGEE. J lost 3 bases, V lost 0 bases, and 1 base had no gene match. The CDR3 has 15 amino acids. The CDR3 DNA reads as TGTGCCAGCAGCGTAGATAGCGGGAGCTACAATGAGCAGTTCTTC. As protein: CASSVDSGSYNEQFF.